This T cell receptor beta chain is from a study of technical replicates of blood from several donors. The length of the CDR3 is 15 residues. Trimming removed 0 bases at V and 4 bases at J, with 12 bases between. Germline values: CDR1 WNHNN, CDR2 SYGVQD (reference sequence). The assay was immunoSEQ multiplex PCR, and TCRdb's table has in-frame clones only and misses some. Of under 110,000 clones detected, 96% appear once; the ten largest clones hold 0.21%. This TCR was recovered from a human donor in good health. The chain couples TRBV10-1 to TRBJ1-2, with D hard to call. Source material: T cells isolated from PBMCs. DNA for the CDR3: TGCGCCAGCAGTGAGTCGAAGGTGCCAGGCTATGGCTACACCTTC. Protein sequence: CASSESKVPGYGYTF.